Shown below are 14 T cell receptor beta chains from a single sample sequenced in a study of response to subunit inactivated influenza vaccine. TCRdb used MiXCR to reprocess the RT-PCR reads, holding one entry per CDR3 protein. The table has 400,000 to 650,000 distinct CDR3 sequences, 6% to 9% seen once; the top ten hold less than 15%. Sequencing used PBMCs from blood, obtained 23 to 25 months after vaccination. The receptors shown here come from a man between 50 and 75 years old who received an inactivated influenza vaccine.

The J gene is TRBJ1-5, the V gene TRBV28, with D perhaps TRBD1 (6 bases). Germline CDR1 and CDR2: MDHEN and SYDVKM. Trimming removed 5 bases from V and 11 bases from J, with 10 bases in between. This CDR3 is built from 11 residues. The CDR3 protein is CASSNQGSQHF. CDR3 nucleotide sequence: TGTGCCAGCAGTAATCAGGGGTCCCAGCATTTT.

The V and J genes are TRBV5-1 and TRBJ1-1, with TRBD1 as a possible D gene (6 bases). Trimming removed 3 bases at V and 4 bases at J, with 16 bases between. This CDR3 spans 15 amino acids. CDR1 and CDR2 (germline): SGHRS, YFSETQ. The CDR3 nucleotides are TGCGCCAGCAGCTCTATAAGGGGGGGTCGCACTGAAGCTTTCTTT. Its translation: CASSSIRGGRTEAFF.

There are many counts of this clonotype. In DNA form, the CDR3 reads TGTGCCAGCAGCCCCGGCGCTTGGGGGACTAGCACAGATACGCAGTATTTT. As protein: CASSPGAWGTSTDTQYF. This chain joins TRBV11-2 and TRBJ2-3, with D maybe TRBD2 (6 bases). This CDR3 comprises 17 residues. V lost 5 bases, J lost 0 bases, and 18 bases lay in between. Germline-derived CDR1 and CDR2 are SGHAT and FQNNGV.

The rearrangement links TRBV7-2 to TRBJ2-1; 8 bases fit TRBD2. This CDR3 is 16 amino acids long. J gave up 3 bases and V 6 bases, and 10 bases lay outside the gene matches. CDR1 is SGHTA, CDR2 FQGNSA, per germline. The chain's CDR3 is CASRRSGGLFYNEQFF. For the CDR3, the DNA is TGTGCCAGCAGGCGGAGCGGGGGCCTTTTCTACAATGAGCAGTTCTTC.

This clonotype was seen at least ten times. V gene TRBV12-3 or TRBV12-4 combines with J gene TRBJ1-6, with a possible D match to TRBD1 (6 bases). The ends were cut back, 5 bases at V and 14 bases at J, with 16 bases in the middle. This CDR3 spans 13 amino acids. Here the CDR3 reads CASSPPGQPTLHF. As DNA, the CDR3 is TGTGCCAGCAGTCCCCCAGGACAGCCTACCCTCCACTTT.

To note about this clonotype: A much bigger clone sits one base away, suggesting this may be a read error. The chain has TRBV21-1 and TRBJ1-1. TRBV21-1 is given as a pseudogene. CDR3 length: 11 residues. The CDR3: CASSKDTEAFF. The CDR3 bases are TGTGCCAGCAGCAAAGACACTGAAGCTTTCTTT.

The CDR3 sequence: CSARSMGPPVSYEQYF. DNA of the CDR3: TGCAGTGCTAGATCTATGGGACCGCCCGTCTCCTACGAGCAGTACTTC. This chain uses TRBV20-1 with TRBJ2-7, with D perhaps given as TRBD1 or TRBD2 (5 bases each). This CDR3 has 16 amino acids. CDR1 and CDR2 from the germline V gene are DFQATT and SNEGSKA (reference sequence). V lost 2 bases and J lost 0, with 17 bases in between.

The chain combines TRBV20-1 with TRBJ2-1; 8 bases line up with TRBD2. V was clipped by 1 base and J by 4 bases; unmatched bases: 6. Germline V lookup: CDR1 DFQATT, CDR2 SNEGSKA (reference sequence). The CDR3 is 15 residues long. CDR3 nucleotides: TGCAGTGCTAGAGGATGGCGGGAGGTGTACAATGAGCAGTTCTTC. Encoded protein: CSARGWREVYNEQFF.

V and J are TRBV7-9 and TRBJ2-7; D may be TRBD1 (5 bases). Germline CDR1 and CDR2: SEHNR and FQNEAQ (reference sequence). Trimming removed 3 bases from V and 3 bases from J, with 6 bases in between. The CDR3 consists of 12 residues. The CDR3 coding sequence is TGTGCCAGCAGCTTGACAGTCTACGAGCAGTACTTC. Protein: CASSLTVYEQYF.

The table lists this clonotype with many counts. The chain uses TRBV10-3 and TRBJ2-2; D possibly uses TRBD1 or TRBD2 (5 bases each). The CDR3 has 15 residues. The germline gives CDR1 ENHRY, CDR2 SYGVKD. Trimming removed 6 bases from V and 2 bases from J, with 13 bases in between. This CDR3 reads CAIRLGETNTGELFF. The CDR3 DNA reads TGTGCCATCAGACTAGGGGAGACTAACACCGGGGAGCTGTTTTTT.

This clonotype was detected many times. The chain combines TRBV10-3 with TRBJ2-2; possibly TRBD1 for D (6 bases). This CDR3 is 16 amino acids long. From germline, CDR1 is ENHRY and CDR2 SYGVKD. Trimming took 2 bases from V and 3 from J, leaving 13 bases between them. The DNA of the CDR3 is TGTGCCATCAGTGAGAAAGGGGGACACTACACCGGGGAGCTGTTTTTT. Residues: CAISEKGGHYTGELFF.

The sample holds a few counts of this clonotype. V and J are TRBV12-3 or TRBV12-4 and TRBJ2-3; D is unresolved. The CDR3 spans 15 residues. With 0 bases removed from V and 4 bases from J, the gap between germline ends came to 11 bases. The CDR3 is CASSLAPLGADTQYF. The CDR3 region has the DNA TGTGCCAGCAGTTTAGCGCCCCTAGGTGCAGATACGCAGTATTTT.

The table lists this clonotype with many counts. V is TRBV4-1 and J is TRBJ1-3; no reliable D call. CDR1 and CDR2 from the germline V gene are MGHRA and YSYEKL. The CDR3 spans 14 residues. Trimming took off 1 base at V and 0 bases at J, with 4 bases between the two ends. The chain's CDR3 is CASSQAGSGNTIYF. CDR3 sequence (DNA): TGCGCCAGCAGCCAAGCTGGCTCTGGAAACACCATATATTTT.

The chain has TRBV15 and TRBJ2-7; 9 bases map to TRBD2. With 4 bases clipped from V and 4 bases from J, the junction kept 8 bases outside the gene matches. The CDR3 contains 15 residues. CDR1 is LNHNV and CDR2 is YYDKDF in the germline V gene (reference sequence). For the CDR3, the DNA is TGTGCCACCAGCACCGAGCGGGAGGTGTCGTACGAGCAGTACTTC. Translated, it gives CATSTEREVSYEQYF.